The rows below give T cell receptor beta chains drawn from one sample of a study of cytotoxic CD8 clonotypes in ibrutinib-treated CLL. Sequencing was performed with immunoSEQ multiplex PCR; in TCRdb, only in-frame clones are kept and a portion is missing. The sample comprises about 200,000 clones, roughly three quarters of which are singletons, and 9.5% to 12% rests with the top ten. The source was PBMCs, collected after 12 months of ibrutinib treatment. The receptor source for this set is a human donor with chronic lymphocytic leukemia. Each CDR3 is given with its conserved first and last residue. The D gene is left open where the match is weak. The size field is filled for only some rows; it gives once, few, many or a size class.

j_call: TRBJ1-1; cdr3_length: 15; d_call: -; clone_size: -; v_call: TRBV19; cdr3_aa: CASSMFASQYTEAFF; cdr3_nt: TGTGCCAGTAGTATGTTCGCCAGCCAATACACTGAAGCTTTCTTT
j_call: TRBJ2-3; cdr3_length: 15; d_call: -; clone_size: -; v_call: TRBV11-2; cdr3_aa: CASSGSTERAYTQYF; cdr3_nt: TGTGCCAGCAGCGGATCAACTGAGCGCGCGTATACGCAGTATTTT
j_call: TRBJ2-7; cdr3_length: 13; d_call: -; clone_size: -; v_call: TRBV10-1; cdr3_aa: CASSDWTRGEQYF; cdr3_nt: TGCGCCAGCAGTGATTGGACGAGAGGCGAGCAGTACTTC
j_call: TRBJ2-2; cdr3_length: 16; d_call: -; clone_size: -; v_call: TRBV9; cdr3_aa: CASSVEAGANTGELFF; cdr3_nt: TGTGCCAGCAGCGTAGAGGCTGGCGCGAACACCGGGGAGCTGTTTTTT
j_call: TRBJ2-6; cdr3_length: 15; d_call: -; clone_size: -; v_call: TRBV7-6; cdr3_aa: CASSSQGAGANVLTF; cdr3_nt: TGTGCCAGCAGCTCCCAGGGAGCTGGGGCCAACGTCCTGACTTTC
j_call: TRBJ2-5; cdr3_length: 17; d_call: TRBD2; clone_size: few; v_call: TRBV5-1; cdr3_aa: CASSTGLAGRYQETQYF; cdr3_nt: TGCGCCAGCAGCACGGGACTAGCGGGGAGATACCAAGAGACCCAGTACTTC
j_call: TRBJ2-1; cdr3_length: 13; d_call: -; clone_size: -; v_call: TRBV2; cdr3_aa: CASSEDRYNEQFF; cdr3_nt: TGTGCCAGCAGTGAAGACAGATACAATGAGCAGTTCTTC
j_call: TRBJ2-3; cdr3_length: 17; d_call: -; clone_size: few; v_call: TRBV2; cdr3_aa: CASSEFAGRTAPDTQYF; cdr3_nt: TGTGCCAGCAGTGAATTTGCTGGCCGGACGGCCCCTGATACGCAGTATTTT
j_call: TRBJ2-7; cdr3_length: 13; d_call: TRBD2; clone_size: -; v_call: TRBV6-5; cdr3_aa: CASGREAAYEQYF; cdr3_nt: TGTGCCAGCGGGCGGGAGGCCGCCTACGAGCAGTACTTC
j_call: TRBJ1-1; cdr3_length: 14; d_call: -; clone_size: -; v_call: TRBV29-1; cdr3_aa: CSVTDPLGSTEAFF; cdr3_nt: TGCAGCGTTACGGACCCCCTCGGATCCACTGAAGCTTTCTTT
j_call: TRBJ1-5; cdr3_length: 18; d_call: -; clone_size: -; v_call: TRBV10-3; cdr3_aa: CAISDPGLRQGGNQPQHF; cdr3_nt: TGTGCCATCAGTGATCCCGGGCTCAGGCAAGGGGGCAATCAGCCCCAGCATTTT
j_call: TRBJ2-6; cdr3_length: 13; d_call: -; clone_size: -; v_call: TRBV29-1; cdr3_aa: CSVGDTGANVLTF; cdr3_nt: TGCAGCGTTGGGGACACTGGGGCCAACGTCCTGACTTTC
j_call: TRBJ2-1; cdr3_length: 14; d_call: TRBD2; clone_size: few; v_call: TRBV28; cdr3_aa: CAIVAGGPVDEQFF; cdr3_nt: TGTGCCATCGTAGCGGGAGGGCCAGTGGATGAGCAGTTCTTC
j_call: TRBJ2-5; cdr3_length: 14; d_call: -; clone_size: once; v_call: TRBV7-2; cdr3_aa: CASSLGTWMETQYF; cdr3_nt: TGTGCCAGCAGCTTAGGGACGTGGATGGAGACCCAGTACTTC
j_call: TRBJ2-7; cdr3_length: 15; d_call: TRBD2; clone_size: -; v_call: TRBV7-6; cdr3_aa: CASSLGSGGPYEQYF; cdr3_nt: TGTGCCAGCAGCTTAGGGAGCGGGGGGCCCTACGAGCAGTACTTC
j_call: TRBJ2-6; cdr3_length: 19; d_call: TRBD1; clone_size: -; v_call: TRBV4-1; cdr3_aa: CASSHPLGTGGSGANVLTF; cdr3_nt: TGCGCCAGCAGCCACCCGCTCGGGACAGGGGGCTCCGGGGCCAACGTCCTGACTTTC
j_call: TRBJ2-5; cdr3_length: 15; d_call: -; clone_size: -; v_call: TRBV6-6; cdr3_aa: CASSYGGGDQETQYF; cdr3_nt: TGTGCCAGCAGTTATGGAGGGGGGGACCAAGAGACCCAGTACTTC
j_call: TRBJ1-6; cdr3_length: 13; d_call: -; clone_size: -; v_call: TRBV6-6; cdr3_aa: CASISHNNSPLHF; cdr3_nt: TGTGCCAGCATTAGTCATAATAATTCACCCCTCCACTTT
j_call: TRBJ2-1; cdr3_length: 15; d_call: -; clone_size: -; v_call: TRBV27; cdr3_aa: CASSGRLLGRNEQFF; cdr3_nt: TGTGCCAGCAGTGGCCGGCTTTTAGGTAGGAATGAGCAGTTCTTC
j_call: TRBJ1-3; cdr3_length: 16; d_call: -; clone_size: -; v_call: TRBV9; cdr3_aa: CASSVGPRAGGNTIYF; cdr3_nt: TGTGCCAGCAGCGTAGGTCCCAGGGCAGGGGGAAACACCATATATTTT
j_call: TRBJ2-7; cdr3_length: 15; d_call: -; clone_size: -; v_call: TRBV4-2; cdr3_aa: CASSQGPEVGYEQYF; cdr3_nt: TGTGCCAGCAGCCAAGGACCGGAGGTCGGCTACGAGCAGTACTTC
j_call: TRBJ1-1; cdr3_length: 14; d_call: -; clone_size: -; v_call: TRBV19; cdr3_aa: CASSTGTPNTEAFF; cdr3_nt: TGTGCCAGTAGTACCGGAACTCCGAACACTGAAGCTTTCTTT
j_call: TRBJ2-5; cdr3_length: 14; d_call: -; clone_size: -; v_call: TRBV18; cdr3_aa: CASSPTWAVETQYF; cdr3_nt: TGTGCCAGCTCACCTACATGGGCCGTGGAGACCCAGTACTTC
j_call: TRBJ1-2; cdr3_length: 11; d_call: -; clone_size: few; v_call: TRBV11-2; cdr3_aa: CASSLAGGYTF; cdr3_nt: TGTGCCAGCAGCTTAGCGGGCGGCTACACCTTC
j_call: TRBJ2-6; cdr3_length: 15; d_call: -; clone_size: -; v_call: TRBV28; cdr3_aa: CASSKIKSGANVLTF; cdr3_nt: TGTGCCAGCAGTAAGATCAAATCTGGGGCCAACGTCCTGACTTTC
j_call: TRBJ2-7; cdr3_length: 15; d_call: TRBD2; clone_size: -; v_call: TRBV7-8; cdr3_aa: CASSPLAGLTYEQYF; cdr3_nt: TGTGCCAGCAGCCCGCTAGCGGGCCTTACCTACGAGCAGTACTTC
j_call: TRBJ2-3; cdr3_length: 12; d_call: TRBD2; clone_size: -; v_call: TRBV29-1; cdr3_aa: CSVVPSGSPQYF; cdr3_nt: TGCAGCGTTGTTCCTAGCGGGAGCCCGCAGTATTTT
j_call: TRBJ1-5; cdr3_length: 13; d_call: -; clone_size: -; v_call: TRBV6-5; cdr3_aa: CASSPAGNQPQHF; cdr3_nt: TGTGCCAGCAGTCCGGCGGGAAATCAGCCCCAGCATTTT
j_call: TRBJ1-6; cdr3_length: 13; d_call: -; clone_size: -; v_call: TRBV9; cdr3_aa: CASKGLSNSPLHF; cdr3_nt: TGTGCCAGCAAGGGTCTCTCTAATTCACCCCTCCACTTT
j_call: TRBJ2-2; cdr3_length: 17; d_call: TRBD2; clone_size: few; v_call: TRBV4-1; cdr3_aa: CASSPGLARGDTGELFF; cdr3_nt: TGCGCCAGCAGTCCGGGACTAGCGAGAGGGGACACCGGGGAGCTGTTTTTT
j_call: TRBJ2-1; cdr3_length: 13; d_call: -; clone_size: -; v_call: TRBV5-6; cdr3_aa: CASSLDWGNEQFF; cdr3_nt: TGTGCCAGCAGCTTGGATTGGGGCAATGAGCAGTTCTTC
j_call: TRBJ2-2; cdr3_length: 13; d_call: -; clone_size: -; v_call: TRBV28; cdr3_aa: CASSPPNTGELFF; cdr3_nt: TGTGCCAGCAGTCCACCCAACACCGGGGAGCTGTTTTTT
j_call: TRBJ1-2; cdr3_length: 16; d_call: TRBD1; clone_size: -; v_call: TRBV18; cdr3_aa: CASSPAAGQGDYGYTF; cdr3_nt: TGTGCCAGCTCACCCGCCGCTGGACAGGGGGACTATGGCTACACCTTC
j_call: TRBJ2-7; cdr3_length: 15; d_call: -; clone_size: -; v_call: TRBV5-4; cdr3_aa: CASSIFRGGSYEQYF; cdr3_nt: TGTGCCAGCAGCATTTTCAGGGGCGGGAGCTACGAGCAGTACTTC
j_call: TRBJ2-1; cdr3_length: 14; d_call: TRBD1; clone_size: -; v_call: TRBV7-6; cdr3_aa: CASSPKTGMNEQFF; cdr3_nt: TGTGCCAGCAGCCCGAAGACAGGGATGAATGAGCAGTTCTTC
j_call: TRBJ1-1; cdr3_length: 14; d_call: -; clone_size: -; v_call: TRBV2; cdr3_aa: CASSVQGLSTEAFF; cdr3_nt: TGTGCCAGCAGTGTACAGGGTCTTAGTACTGAAGCTTTCTTT
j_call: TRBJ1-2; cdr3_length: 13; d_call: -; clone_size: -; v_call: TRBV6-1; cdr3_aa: CASSPTALYGYTF; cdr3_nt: TGTGCCAGCAGCCCGACAGCTCTCTATGGCTACACCTTC
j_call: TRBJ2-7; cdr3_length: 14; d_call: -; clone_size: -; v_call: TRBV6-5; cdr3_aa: CASSLPSTGYEQYF; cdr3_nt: TGTGCCAGCAGTCTTCCCTCGACAGGCTACGAGCAGTACTTC
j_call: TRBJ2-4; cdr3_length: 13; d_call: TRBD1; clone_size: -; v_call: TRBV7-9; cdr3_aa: CASSLLQGNIQYF; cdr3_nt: TGTGCCAGCAGCTTACTACAGGGGAACATTCAGTACTTC
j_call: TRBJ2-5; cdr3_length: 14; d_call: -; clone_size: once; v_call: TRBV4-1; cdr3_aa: CASSEKGVSETQYF; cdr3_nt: TGCGCCAGCAGCGAGAAAGGGGTTTCCGAGACCCAGTACTTC
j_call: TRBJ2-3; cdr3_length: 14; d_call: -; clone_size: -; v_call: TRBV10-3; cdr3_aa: CATRGLAGTDTQYF; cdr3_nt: TGTGCCACAAGGGGTTTGGCGGGCACAGATACGCAGTATTTT
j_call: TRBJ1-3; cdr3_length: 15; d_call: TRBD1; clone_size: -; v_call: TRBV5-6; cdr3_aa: CASSPQGALRNTIYF; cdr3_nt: TGTGCCAGCAGCCCGCAGGGGGCGCTCAGAAACACCATATATTTT
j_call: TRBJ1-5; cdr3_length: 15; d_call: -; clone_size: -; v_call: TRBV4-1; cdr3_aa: CASSPLLWINQPQHF; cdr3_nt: TGCGCCAGCAGCCCCTTGTTGTGGATCAATCAGCCCCAGCATTTT
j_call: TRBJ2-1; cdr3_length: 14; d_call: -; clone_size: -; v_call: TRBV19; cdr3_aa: CASSIVWGYNEQFF; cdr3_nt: TGTGCCAGTAGTATAGTTTGGGGCTACAATGAGCAGTTCTTC
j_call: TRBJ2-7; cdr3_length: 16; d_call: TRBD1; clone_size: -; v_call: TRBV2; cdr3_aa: CASIETAGQGGYEQYF; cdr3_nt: TGTGCCAGCATCGAAACGGCGGGACAGGGTGGGTACGAGCAGTACTTC
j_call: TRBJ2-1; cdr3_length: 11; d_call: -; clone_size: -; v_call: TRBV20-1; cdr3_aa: CSPAQGNEQFF; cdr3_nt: TGCAGTCCCGCCCAAGGCAATGAGCAGTTCTTC
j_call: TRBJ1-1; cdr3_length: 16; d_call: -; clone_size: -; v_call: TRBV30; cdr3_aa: CAWSPARRAESTEAFF; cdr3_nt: TGTGCCTGGAGTCCCGCCAGGAGGGCGGAGAGCACTGAAGCTTTCTTT
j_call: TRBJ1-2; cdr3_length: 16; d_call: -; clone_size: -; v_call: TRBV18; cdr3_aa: CASSPPNRAANYGYTF; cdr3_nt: TGTGCCAGCTCACCACCGAATCGGGCGGCTAACTATGGCTACACCTTC
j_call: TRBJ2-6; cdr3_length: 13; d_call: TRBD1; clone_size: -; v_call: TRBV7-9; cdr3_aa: CASKGTVANVLTF; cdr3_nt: TGTGCCAGCAAGGGGACAGTAGCCAACGTCCTGACTTTC
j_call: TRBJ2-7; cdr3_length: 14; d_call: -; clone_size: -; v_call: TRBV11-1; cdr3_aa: CASSLVSGFNEQYF; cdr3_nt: TGTGCCAGCAGCTTAGTCTCAGGGTTTAACGAGCAGTACTTC
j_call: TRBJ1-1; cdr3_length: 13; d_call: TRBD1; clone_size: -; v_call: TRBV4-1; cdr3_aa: CASRGTGDTEAFF; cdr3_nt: TGCGCCAGCAGGGGGACAGGGGACACTGAAGCTTTCTTT